This T cell receptor beta chain was sequenced in a study of immune heterogeneity within non-small cell lung tumors. Whole-study results and caveats: Identical dominant CDR3 beta clonotypes spanned tumor sites within a patient, beside site-unique high-frequency clones.

The ends lost 3 bases at V and 4 bases at J; junction bases unmatched: 7. This CDR3 has 15 residues. CDR1 is MDHEN and CDR2 is SYDVKM in the germline V gene. Bulk tumor genomic DNA, around 580 ng per sample, was used as template. During surgery, several far-apart biopsies were obtained from every primary tumor. Before undergoing curative surgery, patients had newly diagnosed non-small cell lung cancer that was untreated. Multiplex PCR amplified TCR beta CDR3 with 32 V and 13 J primers. Each CDR3 protein is one row after TCRdb ran MiXCR on the multiplex PCR reads. Of roughly 2,900 distinct CDR3 sequences in the sample, approximately 24% were seen once. As for this clonotype: Its antigen remains unknown.

This receptor was taken from a female donor with non-small cell lung cancer. Input material: lung tumor tissue. The gene calls are TRBV28 and TRBJ2-5, with 8 bases matching TRBD2. This CDR3 reads CASSFGAGERETQYF. CDR3 nucleotides: TGTGCCAGCAGTTTTGGAGCGGGAGAGCGAGAGACCCAGTACTTC.